The text below deals with one T cell receptor beta chain. This sample is drawn from a study of blood T cell repertoires in COVID-19. On the study more broadly: Sites in the United States, Italy and Spain provided acute and convalescent COVID-19 samples. The analysed material was cDNA or gDNA that came from T cells, B-cell-depleted T cells, or PBMCs.

Authors' methods: Nucleated cell counts were estimated from reference gene primer amplification. Sequencing was performed with immunoSEQ multiplex PCR; in TCRdb, only in-frame clones are kept and a portion is missing. V, J and clone size are those of that table, while D and trimming were read from the DNA. The table includes around 170,000 clones, approximately 90% detected once. The germline CDR1 and CDR2 sequences are SGDLS and YYNGEE. J was trimmed by 2 bases and V by 0 bases; bases with no gene match: 4. CDR3 size: 16 residues. The sample taken for sequencing was peripheral blood. The chain recombines TRBV9 with TRBJ2-5; 10 bases agree with TRBD2. The TCR comes from a young man who had recovered from COVID-19. The CDR3 DNA is TGTGCCAGCAGCGTAGGTAGCGGGAGGAGTCAAGAGACCCAGTACTTC. The encoded protein is CASSVGSGRSQETQYF.